This T cell receptor (beta chain) was sequenced for a study of control samples from healthy donors and cancer patients. This CDR3 comprises 14 residues. Trimming pared 5 bases from V and 1 base from J, leaving 10 bases between. The germline V gene has CDR1 SEHNR and CDR2 FQNEAQ (reference sequence). The data were produced by immunoSEQ multiplex PCR, yet TCRdb's version contains in-frame clones alone and is incomplete. This sample carries 80,000 or so clones, about 92% of them seen once, and the ten largest clones take approximately 5.8%. The V gene is TRBV7-9, the J gene TRBJ2-3; D remains unclear. Material for sequencing was blood. This receptor was obtained from a woman aged 60-75 years in good health. The CDR3 reads CASSPEAGTDTQYF. CDR3 sequence (DNA): TGTGCCAGCAGCCCTGAGGCGGGCACAGATACGCAGTATTTT.